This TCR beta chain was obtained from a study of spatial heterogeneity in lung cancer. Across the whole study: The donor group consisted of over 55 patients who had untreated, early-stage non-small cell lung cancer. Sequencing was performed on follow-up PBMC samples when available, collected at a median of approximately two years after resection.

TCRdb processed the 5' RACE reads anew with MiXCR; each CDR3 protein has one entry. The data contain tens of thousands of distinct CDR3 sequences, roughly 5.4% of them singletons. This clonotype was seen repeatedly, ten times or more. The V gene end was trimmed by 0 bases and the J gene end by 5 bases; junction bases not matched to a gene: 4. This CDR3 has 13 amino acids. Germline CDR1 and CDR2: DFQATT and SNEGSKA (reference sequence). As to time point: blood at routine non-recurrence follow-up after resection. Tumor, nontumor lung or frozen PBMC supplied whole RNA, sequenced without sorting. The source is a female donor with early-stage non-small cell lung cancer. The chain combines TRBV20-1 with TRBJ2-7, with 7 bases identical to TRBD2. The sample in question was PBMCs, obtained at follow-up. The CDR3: CSARDGGKNEQYF. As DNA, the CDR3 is TGCAGTGCTAGAGACGGGGGGAAAAACGAGCAGTACTTC.